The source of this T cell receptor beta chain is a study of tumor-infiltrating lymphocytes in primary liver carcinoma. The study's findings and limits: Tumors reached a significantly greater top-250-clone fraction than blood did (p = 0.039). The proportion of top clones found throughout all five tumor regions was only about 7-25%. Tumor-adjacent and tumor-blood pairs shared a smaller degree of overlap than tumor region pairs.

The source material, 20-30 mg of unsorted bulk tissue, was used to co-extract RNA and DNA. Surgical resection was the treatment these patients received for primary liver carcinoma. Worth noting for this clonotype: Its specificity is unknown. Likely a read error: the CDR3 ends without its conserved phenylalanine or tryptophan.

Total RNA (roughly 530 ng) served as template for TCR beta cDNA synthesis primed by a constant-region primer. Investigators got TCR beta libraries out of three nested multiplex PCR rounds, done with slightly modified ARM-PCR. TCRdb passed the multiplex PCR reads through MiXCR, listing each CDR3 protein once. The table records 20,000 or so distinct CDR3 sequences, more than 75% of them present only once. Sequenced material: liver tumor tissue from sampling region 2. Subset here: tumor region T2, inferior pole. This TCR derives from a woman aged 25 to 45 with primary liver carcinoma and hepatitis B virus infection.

The CDR3 is CDSSPDPQLNTGELFL. The CDR3 region has the DNA TGTGACAGCAGCCCCGATCCCCAATTGAACACGGGGGAGCTGTTTCTT. V and J are TRBV11-2 and TRBJ2-2; D call uncertain. Germline V CDR1 and CDR2: SGHAT, FQNNGV. CDR3 length equals 16 residues.